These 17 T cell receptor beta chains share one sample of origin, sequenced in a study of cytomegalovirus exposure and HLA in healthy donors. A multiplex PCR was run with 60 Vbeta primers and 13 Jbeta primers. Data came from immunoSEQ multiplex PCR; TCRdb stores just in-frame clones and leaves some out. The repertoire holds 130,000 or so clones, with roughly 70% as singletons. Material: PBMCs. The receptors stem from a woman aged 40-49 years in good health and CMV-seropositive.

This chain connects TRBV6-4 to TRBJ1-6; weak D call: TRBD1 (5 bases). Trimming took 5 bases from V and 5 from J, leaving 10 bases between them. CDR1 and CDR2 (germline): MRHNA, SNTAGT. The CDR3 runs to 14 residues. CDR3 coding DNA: TGTGCCAGCAGTCAGGGCCCCGATAATTCACCCCTCCACTTT. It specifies CASSQGPDNSPLHF.

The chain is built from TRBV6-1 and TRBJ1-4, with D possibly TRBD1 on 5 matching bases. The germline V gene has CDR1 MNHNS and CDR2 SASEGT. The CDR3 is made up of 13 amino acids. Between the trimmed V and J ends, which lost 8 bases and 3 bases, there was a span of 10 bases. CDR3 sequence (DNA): TGTGCCAGCCGCAGGGTGGCTAATGAAAAACTGTTTTTT. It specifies CASRRVANEKLFF.

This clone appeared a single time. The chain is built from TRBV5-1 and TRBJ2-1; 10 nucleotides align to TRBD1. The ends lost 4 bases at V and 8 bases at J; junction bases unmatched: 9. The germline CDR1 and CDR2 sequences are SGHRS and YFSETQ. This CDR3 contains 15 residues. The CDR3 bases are TGCGCCAGCAGCCTGGACAGGGGGGGACCTGATGAGCAGTTCTTC. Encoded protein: CASSLDRGGPDEQFF.

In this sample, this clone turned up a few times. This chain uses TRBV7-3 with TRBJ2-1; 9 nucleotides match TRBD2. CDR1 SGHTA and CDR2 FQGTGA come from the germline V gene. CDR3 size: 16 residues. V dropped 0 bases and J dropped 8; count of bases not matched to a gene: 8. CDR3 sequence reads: CASSLTPGLAIDEQFF. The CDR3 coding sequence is TGTGCCAGCAGCTTAACCCCGGGACTAGCCATCGATGAGCAGTTCTTC.

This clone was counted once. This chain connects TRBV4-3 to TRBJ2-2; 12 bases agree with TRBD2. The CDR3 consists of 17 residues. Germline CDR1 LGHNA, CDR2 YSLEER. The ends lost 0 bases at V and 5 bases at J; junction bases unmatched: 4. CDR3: CASSQEITSGGTGELFF. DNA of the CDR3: TGCGCCAGCAGCCAAGAAATCACTAGCGGGGGGACCGGGGAGCTGTTTTTT.

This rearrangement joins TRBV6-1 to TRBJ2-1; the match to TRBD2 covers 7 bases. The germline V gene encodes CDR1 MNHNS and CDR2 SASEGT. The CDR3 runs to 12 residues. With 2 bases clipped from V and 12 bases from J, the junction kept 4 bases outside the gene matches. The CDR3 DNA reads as TGTGCCAGCAGTGAATCGGGAGGACGGCAGTTCTTC. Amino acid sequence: CASSESGGRQFF.

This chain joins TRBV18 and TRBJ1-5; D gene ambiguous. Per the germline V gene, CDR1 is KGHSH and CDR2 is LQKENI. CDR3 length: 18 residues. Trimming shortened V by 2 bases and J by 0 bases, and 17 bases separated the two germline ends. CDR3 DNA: TGTGCCAGCTCACCAGGACTCCGACTAGAGTATAGCAATCAGCCCCAGCATTTT. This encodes CASSPGLRLEYSNQPQHF.

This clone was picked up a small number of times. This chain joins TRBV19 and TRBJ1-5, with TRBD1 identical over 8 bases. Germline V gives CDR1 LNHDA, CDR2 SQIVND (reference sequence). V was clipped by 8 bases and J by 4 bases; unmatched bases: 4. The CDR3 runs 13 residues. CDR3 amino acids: CASWDRTNQPQHF. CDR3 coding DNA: TGTGCCAGTTGGGACAGGACTAATCAGCCCCAGCATTTT. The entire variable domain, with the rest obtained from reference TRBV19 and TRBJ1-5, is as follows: DGGITQSPKYLFRKEGQNVTLSCEQNLNHDAMYWYRQDPGQGLRLIYYSQIVNDFQKGDIAEGYSVSREKKESFPLTVTSAQKNPTAFYLCASWDRTNQPQHFGDGTRLSIL.

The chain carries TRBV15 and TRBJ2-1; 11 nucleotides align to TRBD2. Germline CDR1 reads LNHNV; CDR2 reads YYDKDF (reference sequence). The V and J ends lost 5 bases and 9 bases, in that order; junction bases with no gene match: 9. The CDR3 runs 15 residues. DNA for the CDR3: TGTGCCACCAGCCCGCGACTAGCGGGAAGTCCTGAGCAGTTCTTC. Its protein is CATSPRLAGSPEQFF.

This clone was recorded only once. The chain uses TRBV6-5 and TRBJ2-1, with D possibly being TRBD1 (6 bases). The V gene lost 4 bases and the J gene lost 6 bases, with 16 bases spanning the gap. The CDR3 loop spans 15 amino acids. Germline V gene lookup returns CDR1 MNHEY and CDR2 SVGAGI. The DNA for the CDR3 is TGTGCCAGCAGTTTAGACAGGTCCCGTCTCAATGAGCAGTTCTTC. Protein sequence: CASSLDRSRLNEQFF.

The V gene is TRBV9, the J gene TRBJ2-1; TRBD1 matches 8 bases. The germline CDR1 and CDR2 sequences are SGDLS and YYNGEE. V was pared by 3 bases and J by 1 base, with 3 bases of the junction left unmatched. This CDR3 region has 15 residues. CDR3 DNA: TGTGCCAGCAGCGACGGACAGGGATCCTACAATGAGCAGTTCTTC. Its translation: CASSDGQGSYNEQFF.

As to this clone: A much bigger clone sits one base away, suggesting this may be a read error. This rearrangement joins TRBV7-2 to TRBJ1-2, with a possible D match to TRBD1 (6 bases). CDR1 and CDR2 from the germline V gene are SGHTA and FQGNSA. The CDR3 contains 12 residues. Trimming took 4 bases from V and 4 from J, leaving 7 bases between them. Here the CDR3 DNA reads TGTGCCAGCAGCTCGACAGGCTATGGCTACACCTTC. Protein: CASSSTGYGYTF.

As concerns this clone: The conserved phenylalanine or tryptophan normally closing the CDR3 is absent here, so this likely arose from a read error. CDR3: CASSEVMNTEAFL. The CDR3 coding sequence is TGTGCCAGCTCAGAGGTGATGAACACTGAAGCTTTCCTT. The chain combines TRBV18 with TRBJ1-1; no clear D. The length of the CDR3 is 13 residues. CDR1 is KGHSH and CDR2 is LQKENI in the germline V gene. Trimming left V 5 bases short and J 0 bases short, with 7 bases between.

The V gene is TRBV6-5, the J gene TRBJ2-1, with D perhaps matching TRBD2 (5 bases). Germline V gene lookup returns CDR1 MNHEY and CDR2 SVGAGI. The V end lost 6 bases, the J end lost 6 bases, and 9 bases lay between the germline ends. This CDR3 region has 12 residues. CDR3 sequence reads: CASRSTSNEQFF. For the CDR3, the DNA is TGTGCCAGCAGAAGTACTAGCAATGAGCAGTTCTTC.

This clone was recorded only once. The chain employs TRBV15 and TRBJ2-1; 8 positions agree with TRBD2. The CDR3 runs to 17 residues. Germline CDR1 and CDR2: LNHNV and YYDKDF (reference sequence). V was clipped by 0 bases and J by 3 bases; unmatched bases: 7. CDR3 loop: CATSRDSGGGNYNEQFF. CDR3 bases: TGTGCCACCAGCAGAGATAGTGGCGGGGGGAACTACAATGAGCAGTTCTTC.

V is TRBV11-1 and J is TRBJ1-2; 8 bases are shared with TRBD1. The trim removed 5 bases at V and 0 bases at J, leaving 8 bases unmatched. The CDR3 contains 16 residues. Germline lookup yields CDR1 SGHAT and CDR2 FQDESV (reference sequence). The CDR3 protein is CASSLTGTGANYGYTF. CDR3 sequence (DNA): TGTGCCAGCAGCCTCACCGGGACAGGAGCTAACTATGGCTACACCTTC.

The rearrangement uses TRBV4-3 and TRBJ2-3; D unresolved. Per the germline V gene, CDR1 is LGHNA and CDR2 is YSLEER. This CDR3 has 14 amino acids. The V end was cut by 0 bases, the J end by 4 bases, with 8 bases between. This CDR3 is CASSQDRSPDTQYF. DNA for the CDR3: TGCGCCAGCAGCCAAGATCGGAGCCCAGATACGCAGTATTTT.